The 27 T cell receptor beta chains below were found in one sample sequenced in a study of PD-L1 blockade in urothelial cancer. The repertoire was sequenced with immunoSEQ multiplex PCR; TCRdb's copy has only in-frame clones and lacks some. The repertoire holds approximately 100,000 clones, with approximately 85% as singletons. This material consisted of PBMCs, taken around atezolizumab (anti-PD-L1) treatment. The receptors shown here come from a man aged 45-65 years with urothelial cancer.

This rearrangement joins TRBV28 to TRBJ2-5, with D perhaps matching TRBD1 (5 bases). The V and J ends lost 5 bases and 5 bases respectively, with 15 bases between them. The CDR3 is 14 amino acids. Germline V gene data show CDR1 as MDHEN and CDR2 as SYDVKM. Written as DNA, the CDR3 is TGTGCCAGCAGTCTGCCAGGGCTATTGGAGACCCAGTACTTC. Encoded protein: CASSLPGLLETQYF.

The V gene is TRBV6-5, the J gene TRBJ1-2; 8 nucleotides align to TRBD1. Germline CDR1 and CDR2: MNHEY and SVGAGI. This CDR3 has 14 amino acids. The J segment lost 6 bases and the V segment lost 5 bases, leaving 8 bases of the junction unmatched. CDR3 DNA sequence: TGTGCCAGCAGTAAACAGACAGGGGTGGATGGCTACACCTTC. Protein: CASSKQTGVDGYTF.

The chain is built from TRBV19 and TRBJ2-1; TRBD2 aligns across 10 bases. With 5 bases clipped from V and 7 bases from J, the junction kept 5 bases outside the gene matches. The CDR3 length is 14 residues. The germline V gene has CDR1 LNHDA and CDR2 SQIVND (reference sequence). CDR3 region: CASSVLAGVNEQFF. CDR3 in DNA: TGTGCCAGTAGTGTCCTAGCGGGAGTTAATGAGCAGTTCTTC.

This rearrangement joins TRBV27 to TRBJ1-1; no clear D. The CDR3 totals 15 residues. The germline V and J ends were trimmed by 7 bases and 3 bases, with 18 bases remaining between them. CDR1 MNHEY and CDR2 SMNVEV come from the germline V gene (reference sequence). CDR3 loop: CASKRANGRYTEAFF. In nucleotides, the CDR3 is TGTGCCAGCAAGAGGGCAAACGGAAGATACACTGAAGCTTTCTTT.

This clone has just a few counts. This chain joins TRBV27 and TRBJ1-2; no reliable D call. The ends were cut back, 6 bases at V and 4 bases at J, with 12 bases in the middle. The CDR3 runs to 13 residues. The germline V gene has CDR1 MNHEY and CDR2 SMNVEV (reference sequence). CDR3 loop: CASRRTSSYGYTF. Written as DNA, the CDR3 is TGTGCCAGCAGGCGCACTTCTAGCTATGGCTACACCTTC.

The V call is TRBV23-1, the J call TRBJ1-4; D perhaps matches TRBD1 (6 bases). TRBV23-1 is labeled an ORF, and its function is uncertain. V was pared by 0 bases and J by 4 bases, with 15 bases between. The CDR3 is 17 amino acids. The CDR3 DNA sequence: TGCGCCAGCAGTCAATCAAGGGGGACACCGAGTAATGAAAAACTGTTTTTT. Its protein product is CASSQSRGTPSNEKLFF.

The genes are TRBV2 and TRBJ1-5, with a weak D call TRBD1 (6 bases). V was clipped by 1 base and J by 2 bases, with 9 bases between them. The CDR3 loop spans 15 amino acids. Germline values: CDR1 SNHLY, CDR2 FYNNEI. The CDR3 here is CASSEGQVGNQPQHF. DNA for the CDR3: TGTGCCAGCAGTGAAGGACAGGTAGGCAATCAGCCCCAGCATTTT.

A note on this clone: The junction shows a germline mismatch at one end, possibly a read error. The J gene is TRBJ2-7, the V gene TRBV11-2; D is perhaps TRBD1 (5 bases). The germline gives CDR1 SGHAT, CDR2 FQNNGV. The CDR3 has 11 amino acids. CDR3 residues: CASSNQQVVRF. In DNA, the CDR3 is TGTGCCAGCAGTAACCAACAGGTCGTAAGGTTC.

V is TRBV7-2 and J is TRBJ2-3; TRBD1 agrees at 7 bases. Germline V gives CDR1 SGHTA, CDR2 FQGNSA. The CDR3 has 14 amino acids. V shed 5 bases and J 7 bases; nucleotides not matched to a gene: 9. The CDR3 DNA is TGTGCCAGCAGCCCCAGGGGGTCGGCACATACGCAGTATTTT. It codes for CASSPRGSAHTQYF.

Here the CDR3 DNA reads TGTGCCAGCAGCCAGGCCGGGACAGGGGACTTAATTCAGTACTTC. This codes for CASSQAGTGDLIQYF. V and J are TRBV7-3 and TRBJ2-4; TRBD1 aligns across 10 bases. Losses at the gene ends were 5 bases for V and 10 bases for J; bases not matched to a gene: 11. Germline values: CDR1 SGHTA, CDR2 FQGTGA. This CDR3 comprises 15 residues.

The chain uses TRBV19 and TRBJ1-5; tentatively, D is TRBD1 (6 bases). The V end lost 3 bases, the J end lost 7 bases, and 13 bases lay between the germline ends. Germline lookup yields CDR1 LNHDA and CDR2 SQIVND (reference sequence). CDR3 size: 14 residues. CDR3 sequence reads: CASSILAGDQPQHF. DNA of the CDR3: TGTGCCAGTAGTATTCTGGCAGGGGACCAGCCCCAGCATTTT.

The chain links TRBV4-1 to TRBJ1-2; no clear D gene. The CDR3 totals 14 residues. Germline CDR1 and CDR2: MGHRA and YSYEKL. Trimming left V 3 bases short and J 7 bases short, with 15 bases between. In DNA form, the CDR3 reads TGCGCCAGCAGCCACCCCCGCTCGGTCGGTGGCTACACCTTC. This translates into CASSHPRSVGGYTF.

This clone occurred a few times. The chain is built from TRBV10-1 and TRBJ1-6; D perhaps matches TRBD1 (6 bases). Germline V gene lookup returns CDR1 WNHNN and CDR2 SYGVQD (reference sequence). The CDR3 has 14 amino acids. V was shortened by 2 bases and J by 6 bases, with 8 bases between the two germline ends. The CDR3 DNA reads TGCGCCAGCAGTGAGAACAGGGCTAATTCACCCCTCCACTTT. This translates into CASSENRANSPLHF.

J is TRBJ1-2 and V is TRBV19; 7 nucleotides line up with TRBD1. There are 14 residues in the CDR3. V gave up 3 bases and J gave up 4 bases; unmatched junction bases: 5. The germline gives CDR1 LNHDA, CDR2 SQIVND (reference sequence). In nucleotides, the CDR3 is TGTGCCAGTAGTATCCCCGGGGACAGCTATGGCTACACCTTC. It is translated as CASSIPGDSYGYTF.

The rearrangement uses TRBV27 and TRBJ2-1, with TRBD2 identical over 7 bases. Germline values: CDR1 MNHEY, CDR2 SMNVEV (reference sequence). V gave up 6 bases and J gave up 8 bases; unmatched junction bases: 19. This CDR3 has 17 amino acids. The CDR3 coding sequence is TGTGCCAGCAGCTTCAATTACGTACGGGAGGCGGGACATGAGCAGTTCTTC. This gives the protein CASSFNYVREAGHEQFF.

The V call is TRBV2, the J call TRBJ1-5, with a weak D call TRBD1 (5 bases). Germline lookup yields CDR1 SNHLY and CDR2 FYNNEI. Trimming left V 3 bases short and J 0 bases short, with 9 bases between. This CDR3 comprises 15 residues. CDR3 loop: CASSEGGISNQPQHF. The CDR3 coding sequence is TGTGCCAGCAGTGAGGGGGGTATTAGCAATCAGCCCCAGCATTTT.

The J gene is TRBJ1-4, the V gene TRBV7-2; a weak D match, TRBD1 (6 bases). The germline CDR1 and CDR2 sequences are SGHTA and FQGNSA. The CDR3 totals 16 residues. The V gene lost 4 bases and the J gene lost 2 bases, with 14 bases spanning the gap. The DNA for the CDR3 is TGTGCCAGCAGCTCCTGGACAGTTTCGACTAATGAAAAACTGTTTTTT. Protein sequence: CASSSWTVSTNEKLFF.

This chain connects TRBV15 to TRBJ1-5; 11 bases agree with TRBD1. With 3 bases clipped from V and 5 bases from J, the junction kept 0 bases outside the gene matches. CDR3 length equals 14 residues. CDR1 is LNHNV, CDR2 YYDKDF, per germline (reference sequence). The CDR3 coding sequence is TGTGCCACCAGCAGGGGACAGGGGGATCAGCCCCAGCATTTT. Translated: CATSRGQGDQPQHF.

The V gene is TRBV11-2, the J gene TRBJ1-3, with D possibly being TRBD1 (6 bases). Per germline, CDR1 SGHAT and CDR2 FQNNGV. The V gene lost 7 bases and the J gene lost 7 bases, with 20 bases spanning the gap. The CDR3 runs 15 residues. The CDR3 sequence: CASTLENQGRNTIYF. DNA of the CDR3: TGTGCCAGCACACTTGAGAACCAGGGGCGGAACACCATATATTTT.

This chain uses TRBV14 with TRBJ2-5, with D maybe TRBD1 (5 bases). CDR1 SGHDN and CDR2 FVKESK come from the germline V gene. The CDR3 sequence is 15 residues long. The ends were cut back, 0 bases at V and 3 bases at J, with 11 bases in the middle. CDR3 loop: CASSQDWGRKETQYF. The CDR3 bases are TGTGCCAGCAGCCAAGATTGGGGCAGAAAAGAGACCCAGTACTTC.

This clone was observed once. This chain links TRBV7-8 with TRBJ1-1; perhaps TRBD1 as D (6 bases). The CDR3 sequence is 15 residues long. Trimming took off 10 bases at V and 5 bases at J, with 23 bases between the two ends. Germline assignment: CDR1 SGHVS and CDR2 FQNEAQ. This CDR3 is CATRGGAGFGTEAFF. CDR3 in DNA: TGTGCCACTCGGGGGGGCGCGGGTTTTGGGACTGAAGCTTTCTTT.

V gene TRBV11-1 combines with J gene TRBJ2-1; 11 nucleotides line up with TRBD2. The CDR3 totals 15 residues. Germline values: CDR1 SGHAT, CDR2 FQDESV (reference sequence). Trimming cost V 5 bases and J 10 bases; bases outside gene matches: 10. CDR3 loop: CASSRRTSGSDEQFF. The CDR3 DNA follows: TGTGCCAGCAGCCGCCGAACTAGCGGGAGCGACGAGCAGTTCTTC.

This chain's CDR3 is CASSKRTRTTYNEQFF. For the CDR3, the DNA is TGTGCCAGCAGCAAACGGACTAGGACAACCTACAATGAGCAGTTCTTC. V usage is TRBV7-9 and J usage is TRBJ2-1; 7 bases are shared with TRBD2. Germline values: CDR1 SEHNR, CDR2 FQNEAQ (reference sequence). V was clipped by 5 bases and J by 2 bases; unmatched bases: 9. The CDR3 is 16 amino acids. Full variable domain (outside the CDR3, taken from reference TRBV7-9 and TRBJ2-1): DTGVSQNPRHKITKRGQNVTFRCDPISEHNRLYWYRQTLGQGPEFLTYFQNEAQLEKSRLLSDRFSAERPKGSFSTLEIQRTEQGDSAMYLCASSKRTRTTYNEQFFGPGTRLTVL.

J is TRBJ2-1 and V is TRBV5-4; the match to TRBD2 covers 12 bases. The V gene's germline CDR1 is SGHNT and CDR2 YYREEE (reference sequence). After removal of 3 bases from V and 9 bases from J, the junction contained 7 bases not matched to a gene. The CDR3 spans 15 residues. In DNA form, the CDR3 reads TGTGCCAGCAGCTCTCTAGCGGGAGGGCCAGGTGAGCAGTTCTTC. It translates to CASSSLAGGPGEQFF.

The CDR3 sequence: CAWGRLTLQETQYF. CDR3 nucleotides: TGTGCCTGGGGCCGTCTTACGCTCCAAGAGACCCAGTACTTC. The J gene is TRBJ2-5, the V gene TRBV30; D remains unclear. V shed 5 bases and J shed 1 base, with 14 bases lying between them. This CDR3 contains 14 residues. CDR1 is GTSNPN, CDR2 SVGIG, per germline (reference sequence). The full variable domain, in which reference TRBV30 and TRBJ2-5 provide the parts outside the CDR3, is SQTIHQWPATLVQPVGSPLSLECTVEGTSNPNLYWYRQAAGRGLQLLFYSVGIGQISSEVPQNLSASRPQDRQFILSSKKLLLSDSGFYLCAWGRLTLQETQYFGPGTRLLVL.

This CDR3 reads CASSPDRASSYNEQFF. The DNA of the CDR3 is TGCGCCAGCAGCCCGGACAGGGCGAGCTCCTACAATGAGCAGTTCTTC. V usage is TRBV5-1 and J usage is TRBJ2-1; TRBD1 aligns across 8 bases. The CDR3 is made up of 16 amino acids. The J segment lost 0 bases and the V segment lost 4 bases, leaving 6 bases of the junction unmatched. CDR1 and CDR2 (germline): SGHRS, YFSETQ.

This clone was detected only once. The V call is TRBV2, the J call TRBJ2-7, with TRBD2 identical over 8 bases. Germline V gene sequence: CDR1 SNHLY, CDR2 FYNNEI. J lost 5 bases, V lost 3 bases, and 9 bases had no gene match. CDR3 length: 15 amino acids. The CDR3 DNA reads as TGTGCCAGCAGTGATCAGGGCGGGAGGAGGAACGAGCAGTACTTC. This translates into CASSDQGGRRNEQYF.